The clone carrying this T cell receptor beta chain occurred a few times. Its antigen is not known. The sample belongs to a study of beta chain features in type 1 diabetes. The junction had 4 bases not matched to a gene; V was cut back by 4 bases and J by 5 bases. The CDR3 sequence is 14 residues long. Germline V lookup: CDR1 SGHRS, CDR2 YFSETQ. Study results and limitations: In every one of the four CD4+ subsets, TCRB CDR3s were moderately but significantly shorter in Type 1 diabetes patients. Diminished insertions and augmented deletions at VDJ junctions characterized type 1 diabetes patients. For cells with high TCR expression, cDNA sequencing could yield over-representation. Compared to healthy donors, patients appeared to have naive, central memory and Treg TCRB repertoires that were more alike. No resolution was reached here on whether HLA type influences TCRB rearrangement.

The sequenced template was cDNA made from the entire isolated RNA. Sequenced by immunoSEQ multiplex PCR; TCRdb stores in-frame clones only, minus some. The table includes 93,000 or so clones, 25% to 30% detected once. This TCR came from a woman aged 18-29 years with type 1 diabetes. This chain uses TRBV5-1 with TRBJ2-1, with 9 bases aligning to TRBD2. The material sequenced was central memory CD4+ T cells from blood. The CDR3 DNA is TGCGCCAGCAGCGCGGGGGGGGTCGACAATGAGCAGTTCTTC. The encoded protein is CASSAGGVDNEQFF.